Following are 24 T cell receptor beta chains from one sample sequenced in a study of blood T cell repertoires in COVID-19 (TCRdb year 2020). The receptor library was made with the immunoSEQ multiplex PCR assay. Sourced from immuneACCESS, this table was stored by TCRdb with only in-frame sequences that have V and J called. A share of the clones is absent; for the studies checked, an unresolved V gene accounts for under half, and the remainder has no known explanation. The sample table contains under 200,000 clones; only one count was recorded for approximately 86% of them. The ten largest clones take up around 0.93% of the sample. The specimen sequenced was peripheral blood. The receptor set was obtained from a man between 60 and 75 years old with COVID-19, enrolled during active disease.

This rearrangement joins TRBV2 to TRBJ1-2, with D uncertain. V was trimmed by 2 bases and J by 3 bases, leaving 7 bases between them. The CDR3 totals 13 residues. Germline CDR1 and CDR2: SNHLY and FYNNEI. The CDR3 coding sequence is TGTGCCAGCAGTGAATGGGCAGACTATGGCTACACCTTC. This codes for CASSEWADYGYTF.

This clone was counted a single time. The genes are TRBV2 and TRBJ2-7, with TRBD1 identical over 9 bases. The CDR3 consists of 13 residues. V was pared by 6 bases and J by 4 bases, with 4 bases of the junction left unmatched. Germline lookup yields CDR1 SNHLY and CDR2 FYNNEI. Here the CDR3 reads CASRDDRGYEQYF. CDR3 nucleotides: TGTGCCAGCAGAGACGACAGGGGGTACGAGCAGTACTTC.

The gene calls are TRBV19 and TRBJ1-1; 9 bases map to TRBD1. The ends lost 3 bases at V and 5 bases at J; junction bases unmatched: 7. Per the germline V gene, CDR1 is LNHDA and CDR2 is SQIVND (reference sequence). This CDR3 has 15 amino acids. CDR3 sequence (DNA): TGTGCCAGTAGTATCTTGGGACAGGGAAAAACTGAAGCTTTCTTT. Translated: CASSILGQGKTEAFF.

The chain recombines TRBV6-2 or TRBV6-3 with TRBJ1-2, with D unclear. CDR3 length: 15 amino acids. Deletions cut 0 bases from V and 7 bases from J, with 15 bases between. Germline CDR1 MNHEY, CDR2 SVGEGT. CDR3 region: CASSYSNPGAAGYTF. CDR3 nucleotides: TGTGCCAGCAGTTACTCGAATCCAGGTGCCGCTGGCTACACCTTC.

With respect to this clone: A read error may produce the germline difference seen at one junction end. The same CDR3 is also encoded by other DNA sequences in this sample. In DNA, the CDR3 is TGCGCCAGCAGTTTGGAACCGGGGACCTACAATGAGCAGTTCTTC. This sequence encodes CASSLEPGTYNEQFF. The V gene is TRBV5-1, the J gene TRBJ2-1; D might be TRBD2 (5 bases). The CDR3 has 15 residues. Germline CDR1 reads SGHRS; CDR2 reads YFSETQ.

This chain joins TRBV9 and TRBJ1-4, with TRBD1 identical over 8 bases. The CDR3 length is 13 residues. The J segment lost 8 bases and the V segment lost 4 bases, leaving 4 bases of the junction unmatched. Germline CDR1 is SGDLS and CDR2 is YYNGEE. Here the CDR3 DNA reads TGTGCCAGCAGCACAGGACAGGGAGAAAAACTGTTTTTT. Residues: CASSTGQGEKLFF.

This chain joins TRBV3-1 (or the pseudogene TRBV3-2) and TRBJ1-2; D unresolved. Germline CDR1 and CDR2: LGHDT and YNNKEL (reference sequence). The V gene lost 0 bases and the J gene lost 5 bases, with 13 bases spanning the gap. The CDR3 totals 15 residues. DNA for the CDR3: TGTGCCAGCAGCCAAGACACCACCGCAGGATATGGCTACACCTTC. Its protein product is CASSQDTTAGYGYTF.

The chain recombines TRBV7-2 with TRBJ2-3; 7 nucleotides agree with TRBD2. Germline values: CDR1 SGHTA, CDR2 FQGNSA. The CDR3 is made up of 14 amino acids. Trimming at V came to 3 bases and at J to 6 bases, leaving 6 bases not matched to a gene. This CDR3 reads CASSLGRGPDTQYF. CDR3 nucleotides: TGTGCCAGCAGCTTGGGGAGGGGTCCCGATACGCAGTATTTT.

CDR3 coding DNA: TGTGCCAGTAGCCGTTCAGGGGGCGCTTATGGCTACACCTTC. Protein sequence: CASSRSGGAYGYTF. The chain couples TRBV19 to TRBJ1-2; 8 nucleotides align to TRBD1. V gave up 6 bases and J gave up 5 bases; unmatched junction bases: 8. Germline CDR1 and CDR2: LNHDA and SQIVND (reference sequence). This CDR3 region has 14 residues.

The chain combines TRBV6-1 with TRBJ1-2; 8 bases map to TRBD1. CDR3 size: 14 residues. The germline V gene has CDR1 MNHNS and CDR2 SASEGT. V shed 1 base and J 6 bases; nucleotides not matched to a gene: 4. Here the CDR3 DNA reads TGTGCCAGCAGTGAAGGGGCAGGGGGCAATGGCTACACCTTC. Its protein is CASSEGAGGNGYTF.

V is TRBV19 and J is TRBJ1-5; D is undetermined. CDR3 length: 15 residues. The germline CDR1 and CDR2 sequences are LNHDA and SQIVND (reference sequence). Trimming took off 9 bases at V and 5 bases at J, with 20 bases between the two ends. Here the CDR3 reads CASRATYGEYQPQHF. CDR3 nucleotides: TGTGCCAGCCGAGCAACCTACGGGGAATATCAGCCCCAGCATTTT.

The chain has TRBV7-9 and TRBJ1-2, with no clear D. Trimming stripped 4 bases from V and 1 base from J, with 16 bases between. Germline CDR1 SEHNR, CDR2 FQNEAQ (reference sequence). The CDR3 has 16 amino acids. The DNA for the CDR3 is TGTGCCAGCAGCTCTGCAGGCCTAGCCCTTAACTATGGCTACACCTTC. It translates to CASSSAGLALNYGYTF.

The chain employs TRBV9 and TRBJ2-2; the match to TRBD1 covers 9 bases. Per the germline V gene, CDR1 is SGDLS and CDR2 is YYNGEE. The CDR3 loop spans 16 amino acids. V lost 5 bases and J lost 4; bases outside the gene matches: 9. The CDR3 coding sequence is TGTGCCAGCAGTAACCGGGACAGGGTCACCACCGGGGAGCTGTTTTTT. It codes for CASSNRDRVTTGELFF.

The V and J genes are TRBV29-1 and TRBJ1-4; TRBD1 matches at 7 bases. Germline CDR1 SQVTM, CDR2 ANQGSEA. CDR3 size: 13 residues. With V trimmed by 6 bases and J by 3 bases, 4 bases remained unmatched. The CDR3 DNA sequence: TGCAGCGTAGGGGACAGAGCTAATGAAAAACTGTTTTTT. Amino acids: CSVGDRANEKLFF.

V gene TRBV7-3 combines with J gene TRBJ1-5; D is uncertain. The V gene's germline CDR1 is SGHTA and CDR2 FQGTGA. The CDR3 has 13 amino acids. The V end lost 5 bases, the J end lost 3 bases, and 8 bases lay between the germline ends. In nucleotides, the CDR3 is TGTGCCAGCAGCCAGACACCCAATCAGCCCCAGCATTTT. The encoded protein is CASSQTPNQPQHF.

V usage is TRBV5-1 and J usage is TRBJ2-1; D is perhaps TRBD1 (6 bases). V dropped 2 bases and J dropped 7 bases, with 10 bases sitting between them. The CDR3 runs to 13 residues. CDR1 and CDR2 (germline): SGHRS, YFSETQ. The CDR3, as DNA: TGCGCCAGCAGCTTTGGAAGGGGGAATGAGCAGTTCTTC. Translating gives CASSFGRGNEQFF. The full variable domain, completed using reference TRBV5-1 and TRBJ2-1, is KAGVTQTPRYLIKTRGQQVTLSCSPISGHRSVSWYQQTPGQGLQFLFEYFSETQRNKGNFPGRFSGRQFSNSRSEMNVSTLELGDSALYLCASSFGRGNEQFFGPGTRLTVL.

The rearrangement joins TRBV4-3 to TRBJ1-5, with D possibly TRBD1 on 5 matching bases. CDR1 is LGHNA and CDR2 is YSLEER in the germline V gene. V was shortened by 0 bases and J by 5 bases, with 11 bases between the two germline ends. The CDR3 spans 15 residues. CDR3 in amino acids: CASSQDLGRDQPQHF. The CDR3 bases are TGCGCCAGCAGCCAAGATCTCGGCAGGGATCAGCCCCAGCATTTT.

V usage is TRBV27 and J usage is TRBJ2-1; 13 positions match TRBD2. V lost 5 bases, J lost 7 bases, and 11 bases stayed unmatched. The CDR3 has 17 amino acids. From germline, CDR1 is MNHEY and CDR2 SMNVEV (reference sequence). The CDR3 here is CASSRLVGTSGINEQFF. The CDR3 nucleotides read TGTGCCAGCAGTCGCCTAGTCGGGACTAGCGGGATTAATGAGCAGTTCTTC.

This clone was seen just once. V is TRBV25-1 and J is TRBJ1-2, with 8 nucleotides matching TRBD1. The V gene's germline CDR1 is MGHDK and CDR2 SYGVNS. This CDR3 has 15 amino acids. V trimming: 1 base; J trimming: 5 bases; junction bases outside the gene matches: 6. CDR3 residues: CASSELDRQGYGYTF. CDR3 bases: TGTGCCAGCAGTGAATTGGATCGACAGGGGTATGGCTACACCTTC.

The V and J genes are TRBV28 and TRBJ1-1; D is ambiguous. The V gene lost 6 bases and the J gene lost 3 bases, with 5 bases spanning the gap. CDR1 is MDHEN and CDR2 is SYDVKM in the germline V gene. CDR3 length: 11 amino acids. CDR3 sequence reads: CASSIDTEAFF. CDR3 bases: TGTGCCAGCAGCATAGACACTGAAGCTTTCTTT.

This chain joins TRBV5-6 and TRBJ2-5, with D possibly TRBD2 on 6 matching bases. Trimming took 3 bases from V and 10 from J, leaving 16 bases between them. The CDR3 consists of 13 residues. CDR1 and CDR2 from the germline V gene are SGHDT and YYEEEE. The CDR3 protein is CASSWDLTINQYF. CDR3 coding DNA: TGTGCCAGCAGCTGGGACTTAACGATCAACCAGTACTTC.

Only a few counts were recorded for this clone. The chain uses TRBV6-5 and TRBJ1-2; D call uncertain. The ends were cut back, 5 bases at V and 0 bases at J, with 7 bases in the middle. CDR1 is MNHEY, CDR2 SVGAGI, per germline. The CDR3 consists of 13 residues. The CDR3 loop is CASSPDTNYGYTF. In DNA, the CDR3 is TGTGCCAGCAGTCCAGACACTAACTATGGCTACACCTTC.

The chain couples TRBV29-1 to TRBJ2-7; 10 bases are shared with TRBD2. The germline V gene has CDR1 SQVTM and CDR2 ANQGSEA. The CDR3 spans 14 residues. The J segment lost 2 bases and the V segment lost 7 bases, leaving 8 bases of the junction unmatched. Here the CDR3 reads CSALSGRPAYEQYF. In nucleotides, the CDR3 is TGCAGCGCCCTTAGCGGGAGGCCAGCCTACGAGCAGTACTTC.

The chain employs TRBV6-1 and TRBJ1-1; D is unclear. The CDR3 totals 11 residues. Trimming shortened V by 2 bases and J by 10 bases, and 8 bases separated the two germline ends. The germline V gene encodes CDR1 MNHNS and CDR2 SASEGT. The CDR3 DNA follows: TGTGCCAGCAGTGAAAATAGAGTAGCTTTCTTT. As protein: CASSENRVAFF.